This T cell receptor gamma chain is drawn from a study of gamma-delta T cells after stem cell transplantation. This CDR3 contains 13 residues. Germline-derived CDR1 and CDR2 are GITISATS and ISYDGTV (reference sequence). Trimming at V came to 9 bases and at J to 8 bases, leaving 4 bases not matched to a gene. TCRdb reprocessed the RT-PCR reads through CATT. The table lists thousands of gamma-chain clones, 15% to 25% of them singletons. This clonotype was obtained from a human donor. It is not recorded whose cells these are; they may come from a transplant donor. Sequences were obtained from gamma-delta T cells. V and J are TRGV9 and TRGJP. In DNA, the CDR3 is TGTGCCTTGACGCAGTTGGGCAAAAAAATCAAGGTATTT. Amino acid sequence: CALTQLGKKIKVF.